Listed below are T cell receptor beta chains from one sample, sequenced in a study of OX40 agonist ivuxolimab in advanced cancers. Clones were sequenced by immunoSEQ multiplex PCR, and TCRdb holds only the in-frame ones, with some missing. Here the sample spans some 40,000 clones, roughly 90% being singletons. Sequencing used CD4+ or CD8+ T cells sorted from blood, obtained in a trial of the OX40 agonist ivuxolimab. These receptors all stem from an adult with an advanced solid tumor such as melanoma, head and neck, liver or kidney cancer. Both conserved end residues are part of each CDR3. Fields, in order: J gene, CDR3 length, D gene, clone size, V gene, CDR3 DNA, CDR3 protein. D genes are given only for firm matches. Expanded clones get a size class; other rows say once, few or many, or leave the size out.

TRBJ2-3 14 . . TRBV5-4 TGTGCCAGCAGCATCGGGAGAGACACAGATACGCAGTATTTT CASSIGRDTDTQYF
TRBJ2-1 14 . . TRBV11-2 TGTGCCAGCAGCTCCCAGAGCTCCTACAATGAGCAGTTCTTC CASSSQSSYNEQFF
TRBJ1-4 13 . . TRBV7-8 TGTGCCAGCAGCCCCTGGAATGGTGAAAAACTGTTTTTT CASSPWNGEKLFF
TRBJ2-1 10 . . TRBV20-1 TGCAGTGCTAGCGTTCGTGAGCAGTTCTTC CSASVREQFF
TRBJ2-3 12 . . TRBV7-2 TGTGCCAGCAGCTTTCAGCGGGATACGCAGTATTTT CASSFQRDTQYF
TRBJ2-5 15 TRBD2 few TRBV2 TGTGCCAGCAGACTGACTAGCGGGAAGTGGGAGACCCAGTACTTC CASRLTSGKWETQYF
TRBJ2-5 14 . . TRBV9 TGTGCCAGCAGCCAAGACGGGACCCAAGAGACCCAGTACTTC CASSQDGTQETQYF
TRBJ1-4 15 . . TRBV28 TGTGCCAGCAGTTTCCCTGACTCCACGGGTGAAAAACTGTTTTTT CASSFPDSTGEKLFF
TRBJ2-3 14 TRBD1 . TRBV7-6 TGTGCCAGCAGCTCGGGACAGGGTGGAGATACGCAGTATTTT CASSSGQGGDTQYF
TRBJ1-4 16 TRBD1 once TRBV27 TGTGCCAGCAGCCTAGCATGGACAGGGGCGAGGGAAAAACTGTTTTTT CASSLAWTGAREKLFF
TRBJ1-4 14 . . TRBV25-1 TGTGCCAGCAGTCGGGGGCAGGGTGTTGAAAAACTGTTTTTT CASSRGQGVEKLFF
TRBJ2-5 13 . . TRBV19 TGTGCCAGTAGTATGGCAGTTCAAGAGACCCAGTACTTC CASSMAVQETQYF
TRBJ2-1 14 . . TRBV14 TGTGCCAGCAGCCAAGGCTTTGGAGGTGTACGGCAGTTCTTC CASSQGFGGVRQFF
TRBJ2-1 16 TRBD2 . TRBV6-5 TGTGCCAGCAGTTTCCGCGGACTAGCACACTACAATGAGCAGTTCTTC CASSFRGLAHYNEQFF
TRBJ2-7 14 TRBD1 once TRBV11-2 TGTGCCAGCAGCTGGTCGGACAGGGCCCACGAGCAGTACTTC CASSWSDRAHEQYF
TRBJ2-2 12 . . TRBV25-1 TGTGCCAGCAGTCGCTATACCGGGGAGCTGTTTTTT CASSRYTGELFF
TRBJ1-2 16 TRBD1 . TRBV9 TGTGCCAGCAGCCCCGGAGGAGGGACAGGGCCTTATGGCTACACCTTC CASSPGGGTGPYGYTF
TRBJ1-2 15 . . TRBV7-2 TGTGCCAGCAGCCCCCCGGCCTCAGGTGGCAGTGGCTACACCTTC CASSPPASGGSGYTF
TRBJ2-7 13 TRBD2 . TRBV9 TGTGCCAGCAGCGGGACTAGCGACTACGAGCAGTACTTC CASSGTSDYEQYF
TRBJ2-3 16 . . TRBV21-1 TGTGCCAGCAGCTTTGGGACTAGCGGGGGCACAGATACGCAGTATTTT CASSFGTSGGTDTQYF
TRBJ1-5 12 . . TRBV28 TGTGCCAGCAGTTCCCCCATAAGCACCCAGCATTTT CASSSPISTQHF
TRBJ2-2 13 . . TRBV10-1 TGCGCCAGCAGTGAACCCCTTACCGGGGAGCTGTTTTTT CASSEPLTGELFF
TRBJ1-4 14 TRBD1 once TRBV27 TGTGCCAGCAGTTCGCGACAGGGGGAAGAAAAACTGTTTTTT CASSSRQGEEKLFF
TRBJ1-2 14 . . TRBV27 TGTGCCAGCAGTTTAGGGGGGGCGCTGGATGGCTACACCTTC CASSLGGALDGYTF
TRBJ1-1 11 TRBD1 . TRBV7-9 TGTGCCAGCAACAGGGGGGCTGAAGCTTTCTTT CASNRGAEAFF
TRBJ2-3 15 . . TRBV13 TGTGCCAGCAGCTTTTGGGCAGCTAGCACAGATACGCAGTATTTT CASSFWAASTDTQYF
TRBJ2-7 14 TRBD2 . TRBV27 TGTGCCAGCAGTTTAGGCACTAGCGGCTACGAGCAGTACTTC CASSLGTSGYEQYF
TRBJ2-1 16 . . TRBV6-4 TGTGCCAGCAGTGACTCAGTTAACCAACACTACAATGAGCAGTTCTTC CASSDSVNQHYNEQFF
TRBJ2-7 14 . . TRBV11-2 TGTGCCAGCAGCTCGACAGTTTCCATGGGCGAGCAGTACTTC CASSSTVSMGEQYF
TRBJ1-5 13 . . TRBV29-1 TGCAGCGTACAGGGTGCAGAGGGTCAGCCCCAGCATTTT CSVQGAEGQPQHF
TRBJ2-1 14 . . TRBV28 TGTGCCAGCAGTTCGAGCGGAGTCTACAATGAGCAGTTCTTC CASSSSGVYNEQFF
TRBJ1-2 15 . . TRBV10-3 TGTGCCATCAGTGAGACCATACAGGACACCTATGGCTACACCTTC CAISETIQDTYGYTF
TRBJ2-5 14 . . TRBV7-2 TGTGCCAGCAGCTTAGTGGGGACACAAGAGACCCAGTACTTC CASSLVGTQETQYF
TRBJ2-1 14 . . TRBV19 TGTGCCAGCACAGCTGGGAGCTCCTACAATGAGCAGTTCTTC CASTAGSSYNEQFF
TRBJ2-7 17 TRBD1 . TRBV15 TGTGCCACCAGCCGGTTCCCCAGGGACAGGGGCTTCCCCGAGCAGTACTTC CATSRFPRDRGFPEQYF
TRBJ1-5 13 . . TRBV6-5 TGTGCCAGCAGTTACAGGGGAAATCAGCCCCAGCATTTT CASSYRGNQPQHF
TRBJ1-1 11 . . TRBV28 TGTGCCAGCGGGGTGAACACTGAAGCTTTCTTT CASGVNTEAFF
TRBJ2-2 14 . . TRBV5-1 TGCGCCAGCAGCGCCGGCACGGGGACCGGGGAGCTGTTTTTT CASSAGTGTGELFF
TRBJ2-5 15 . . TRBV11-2 TGTGCCAGCAGCTTAGATTACAGGCAGGACGAGACCCAGTACTTC CASSLDYRQDETQYF
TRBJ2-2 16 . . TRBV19 TGTGCCAGTAGTATTCTTCCGGGGCGCGGCACCGGGGAGCTGTTTTTT CASSILPGRGTGELFF
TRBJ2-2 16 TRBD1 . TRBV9 TGTGCCAGCAGCTCCTCAGCGGACAGGGACACCGGGGAGCTGTTTTTT CASSSSADRDTGELFF
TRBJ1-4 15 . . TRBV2 TGTGCCAGCACCGAGGGTTCGGGGATTGGTGAAAAACTGTTTTTT CASTEGSGIGEKLFF
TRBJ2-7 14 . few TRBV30 TGTGCCTGGAGTCACTGGTTACGGGCCTACGAGCAGTACTTC CAWSHWLRAYEQYF
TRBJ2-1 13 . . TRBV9 TGTGCCAGCAGCGTAGCCGGTTACAATGAGCAGTTCTTC CASSVAGYNEQFF
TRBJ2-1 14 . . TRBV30 TGTGCCTGGAGCCTAGCCCCATCCAACAATGAGCAGTTCTTC CAWSLAPSNNEQFF
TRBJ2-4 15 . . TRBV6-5 TGTGCCAGCAGTTACTCATGGGGGGCCAAAAACATTCAGTACTTC CASSYSWGAKNIQYF
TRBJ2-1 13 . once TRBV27 TGTGCCAGCAGTTTATACAGCTACAATGAGCAGTTCTTC CASSLYSYNEQFF
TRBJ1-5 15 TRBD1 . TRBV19 TGTGCCAGTACCCTGCAGGGGGCAAGCAATCAGCCCCAGCATTTT CASTLQGASNQPQHF
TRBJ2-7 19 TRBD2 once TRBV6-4 TGTGCCAGCAGTGATCCACGCGGACTAGCGGAGACAAGACCCTACGAGCAGTACTTC CASSDPRGLAETRPYEQYF
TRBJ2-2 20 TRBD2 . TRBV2 TGTGCCAGCAGTGGCGGGACTAGCGGGAGGTTAGGTCGTGATTCCGGGGAGCTGTTTTTT CASSGGTSGRLGRDSGELFF
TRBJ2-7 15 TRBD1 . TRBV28 TGTGCCAGCAGTTCCCCCCGGGACAGAGCCTACGAGCAGTACTTC CASSSPRDRAYEQYF
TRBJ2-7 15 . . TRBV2 TGTGCCAGCAGTGATAACAGGGACTCCACCTACGAGCAGTACTTC CASSDNRDSTYEQYF